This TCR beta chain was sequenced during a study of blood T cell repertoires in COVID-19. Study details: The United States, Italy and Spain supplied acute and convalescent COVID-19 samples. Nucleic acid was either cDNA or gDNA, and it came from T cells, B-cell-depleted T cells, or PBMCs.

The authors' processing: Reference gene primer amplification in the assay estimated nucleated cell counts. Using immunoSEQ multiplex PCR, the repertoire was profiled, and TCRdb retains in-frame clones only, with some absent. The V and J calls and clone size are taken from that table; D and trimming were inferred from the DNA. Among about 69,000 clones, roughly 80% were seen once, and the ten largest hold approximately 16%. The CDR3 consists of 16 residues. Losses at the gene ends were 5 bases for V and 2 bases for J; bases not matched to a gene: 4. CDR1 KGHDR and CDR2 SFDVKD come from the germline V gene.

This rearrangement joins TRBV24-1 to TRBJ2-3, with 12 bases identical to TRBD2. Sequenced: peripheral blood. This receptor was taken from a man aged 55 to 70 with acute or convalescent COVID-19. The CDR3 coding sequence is TGTGCCACCAGTGGGGGACTAGCGGGCCACACAGATACGCAGTATTTT. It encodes CATSGGLAGHTDTQYF.